These 3 T cell receptor beta chains came from one sample sequenced in a study of cytomegalovirus exposure and HLA in healthy donors. Generated by immunoSEQ multiplex PCR, the TCRdb table keeps only in-frame clones and is missing some. The table includes about 330,000 clones, roughly 89% detected once. The sample comprised PBMCs. These receptors originate from a woman under 30 in good health and CMV-seronegative.

This sequence joins TRBV28 and TRBJ2-7; tentative D call: TRBD1 (6 bases). Trimming removed 6 bases at V and 2 bases at J, with 11 bases between. Germline assignment: CDR1 MDHEN and CDR2 SYDVKM. The CDR3 has 13 amino acids. CDR3 bases: TGTGCCAGCAGCCCCCGGACAGCCTACGAGCAGTACTTC. Amino acid sequence: CASSPRTAYEQYF. Full variable domain (missing parts from reference TRBV28 and TRBJ2-7): DVKVTQSSRYLVKRTGEKVFLECVQDMDHENMFWYRQDPGLGLRLIYFSYDVKMKEKGDIPEGYSVSREKKERFSLILESASTNQTSMYLCASSPRTAYEQYFGPGTRLTVT.

This clone was observed once. This rearrangement joins TRBV2 to TRBJ2-3; 8 bases match TRBD2. Germline loops: CDR1 SNHLY, CDR2 FYNNEI. J was trimmed by 6 bases and V by 7 bases; bases with no gene match: 6. The CDR3 extends over 13 amino acids. The chain's CDR3 is CASTRPGGDTQYF. Written as DNA, the CDR3 is TGTGCCAGCACCAGACCGGGGGGGGATACGCAGTATTTT. The full variable domain, in which reference TRBV2 and TRBJ2-3 provide the parts outside the CDR3, is EPEVTQTPSHQVTQMGQEVILRCVPISNHLYFYWYRQILGQKVEFLVSFYNNEISEKSEIFDDQFSVERPDGSNFTLKIRSTKLEDSAMYFCASTRPGGDTQYFGPGTRLTVL.

This chain uses TRBV29-1 with TRBJ1-2, with 11 bases identical to TRBD1. V lost 2 bases and J lost 7; bases outside the gene matches: 6. This CDR3 comprises 14 residues. Germline V lookup: CDR1 SQVTM, CDR2 ANQGSEA. The DNA for the CDR3 is TGCAGCGTTGAAAATGGACAGGGGGCGATTGGCTACACCTTC. The encoded protein is CSVENGQGAIGYTF.